The 25 T cell receptor beta chains below all came from one sample that was sequenced in a study of T cell responses to AZD1222 COVID-19 vaccine. Sequencing was performed with immunoSEQ multiplex PCR; in TCRdb, only in-frame clones are kept and a portion is missing. The data show roughly 120,000 clones, more than 70% seen once. This specimen consisted of peripheral blood, obtained on day 0 of AZD1222 vaccination. All receptors derive from an adult in good health.

This clone was picked up a small number of times. This CDR3 is CASSEQGAPDVEAFF. For the CDR3, the DNA is TGTGCCAGCAGCGAACAGGGGGCGCCCGATGTTGAAGCTTTCTTT. The V gene is TRBV7-8, the J gene TRBJ1-1, with 9 bases lining up with TRBD1. Looked up from germline, CDR1 is SGHVS and CDR2 is FQNEAQ. J was trimmed by 7 bases and V by 5 bases; bases with no gene match: 11. CDR3 length: 15 amino acids.

The V call is TRBV9, the J call TRBJ2-1; D tentatively fits TRBD1 or TRBD2 (5 bases each). Per the germline V gene, CDR1 is SGDLS and CDR2 is YYNGEE. Trimming took off 2 bases at V and 2 bases at J, with 20 bases between the two ends. The CDR3 spans 18 residues. The DNA for the CDR3 is TGTGCCAGCAGCGTCCGGGACCTACCGGCCATAGCCTACAATGAGCAGTTCTTC. This gives the protein CASSVRDLPAIAYNEQFF.

This clone occurred once. The rearrangement links TRBV7-3 to TRBJ1-2, with 10 bases matching TRBD1. The germline gives CDR1 SGHTA, CDR2 FQGTGA. Trimming at V came to 3 bases and at J to 5 bases, leaving 6 bases not matched to a gene. This CDR3 spans 15 amino acids. CDR3 sequence reads: CASSLTGGAGYGYTF. For the CDR3, the DNA is TGTGCCAGCAGCTTGACAGGGGGCGCAGGGTATGGCTACACCTTC.

The CDR3 spells CASSLRQGFTETQYF. For the CDR3, the DNA is TGTGCCAGTAGTTTACGACAGGGGTTCACCGAGACCCAGTACTTC. The chain links TRBV19 to TRBJ2-5, with 8 positions matching TRBD1. Germline-derived CDR1 and CDR2 are LNHDA and SQIVND (reference sequence). There are 15 residues in the CDR3. The V segment lost 5 bases and the J segment 5 bases; nucleotides outside the gene matches: 10.

This clone was counted only a few times. The chain combines TRBV7-3 with TRBJ1-2, with D maybe TRBD1 (5 bases). CDR3 length: 13 residues. V dropped 6 bases and J dropped 8 bases, with 16 bases sitting between them. From germline, CDR1 is SGHTA and CDR2 FQGTGA. The CDR3 region is CASSLREGGGYTF. The CDR3 bases are TGTGCCAGCAGTCTCAGGGAAGGTGGAGGCTACACCTTC. The full variable domain, in which reference TRBV7-3 and TRBJ1-2 provide the parts outside the CDR3, is GAGVSQTPSNKVTEKGKYVELRCDPISGHTALYWYRQSLGQGPEFLIYFQGTGAADDSGLPNDRFFAVRPEGSVSTLKIQRTERGDSAVYLCASSLREGGGYTFGSGTRLTVV.

The sample holds one count of this clone. The genes are TRBV7-8 and TRBJ2-7; D unresolved. Germline V gives CDR1 SGHVS, CDR2 FQNEAQ. V lost 5 bases and J lost 4, with 15 bases in between. This CDR3 has 14 residues. CDR3: CASSGSLTLYEQYF. In DNA, the CDR3 is TGTGCCAGCAGCGGCAGCTTAACCCTATACGAGCAGTACTTC.

The chain recombines TRBV11-2 with TRBJ1-2; TRBD1 matches 10 bases. Per germline, CDR1 SGHAT and CDR2 FQNNGV. This CDR3 is built from 14 residues. V trimming: 5 bases; J trimming: 4 bases; junction bases outside the gene matches: 4. The CDR3 reads CASSPGTGAYGYTF. CDR3 in DNA: TGTGCCAGCAGCCCAGGGACAGGGGCCTATGGCTACACCTTC.

The chain links TRBV7-7 to TRBJ2-5; D is possibly TRBD1 (5 bases). Germline V gene data show CDR1 as SSHAT and CDR2 as FNYEAQ (reference sequence). The CDR3 loop spans 13 amino acids. Deletions cut 1 base from V and 5 bases from J, with 8 bases between. The CDR3 DNA reads TGTGCCAGCAGCTTAGGAGCAGGGGAGACCCAGTACTTC. As protein: CASSLGAGETQYF.

CDR3 sequence reads: CASSEWGAPNEKLFF. The DNA of the CDR3 is TGTGCCAGTAGTGAGTGGGGCGCACCTAATGAAAAACTGTTTTTT. The V and J genes are TRBV19 and TRBJ1-4, with D perhaps TRBD1 (5 bases). Trimming took off 5 bases at V and 3 bases at J, with 13 bases between the two ends. This CDR3 is 15 amino acids long. The germline gives CDR1 LNHDA, CDR2 SQIVND (reference sequence).

This clone appeared once. J is TRBJ1-6 and V is TRBV28; weak D call: TRBD1 (5 bases). V shed 6 bases and J shed 0 bases, with 12 bases lying between them. This CDR3 is built from 16 residues. CDR1 is MDHEN and CDR2 is SYDVKM in the germline V gene. This CDR3 is CASRIDSRSYNSPLHF. CDR3 nucleotide sequence: TGTGCCAGCAGAATCGACAGCCGCTCCTATAATTCACCCCTCCACTTT.

The chain uses TRBV19 and TRBJ2-1; 8 bases fit TRBD2. V lost 7 bases and J lost 3; bases outside the gene matches: 11. This CDR3 comprises 16 residues. Germline loops: CDR1 LNHDA, CDR2 SQIVND (reference sequence). This chain's CDR3 is CASTPWLLADYNEQFF. CDR3 nucleotide sequence: TGTGCCAGTACCCCTTGGCTACTAGCGGACTACAATGAGCAGTTCTTC.

The chain links TRBV10-3 to TRBJ2-2; D ambiguous. V gave up 8 bases and J gave up 6 bases, with 16 bases separating them. The length of the CDR3 is 14 residues. Germline CDR1 ENHRY, CDR2 SYGVKD. The CDR3 DNA is TGTGCCATCGCAATCGGGCTTGTTCCCGGGGAGCTGTTTTTT. This translates into CAIAIGLVPGELFF.

The genes are TRBV9 and TRBJ1-1; 8 bases line up with TRBD1. This CDR3 is built from 13 residues. The germline CDR1 and CDR2 sequences are SGDLS and YYNGEE. V dropped 4 bases and J dropped 4; count of bases not matched to a gene: 3. Here the CDR3 DNA reads TGTGCCAGCAGCACAGGGGGTTCCACTGAAGCTTTCTTT. Its protein product is CASSTGGSTEAFF.

The rearrangement uses TRBV7-2 and TRBJ1-2, with 8 bases fitting TRBD1. The germline gives CDR1 SGHTA, CDR2 FQGNSA. CDR3 length: 14 amino acids. V lost 5 bases and J lost 4; bases outside the gene matches: 6. The CDR3 reads CASSTTGDVYGYTF. The CDR3 DNA follows: TGTGCCAGCAGCACGACAGGGGACGTCTATGGCTACACCTTC. Combining the CDR3 with reference TRBV7-2 and TRBJ1-2 gives the whole variable domain GAGVSQSPSNKVTEKGKDVELRCDPISGHTALYWYRQSLGQGLEFLIYFQGNSAPDKSGLPSDRFSAERTGGSVSTLTIQRTQQEDSAVYLCASSTTGDVYGYTFGSGTRLTVV.

The gene calls are TRBV2 and TRBJ2-4; possible D gene TRBD1, 6 bases. The CDR3 extends over 14 amino acids. The germline CDR1 and CDR2 sequences are SNHLY and FYNNEI. The ends were cut back, 10 bases at V and 10 bases at J, with 23 bases in the middle. The CDR3, as DNA: TGTGCCACCTCAGATATAACAGGGTTCCGGATTCAGTACTTC. Its protein is CATSDITGFRIQYF.

The chain is built from TRBV9 and TRBJ1-5; D not certain. CDR1 and CDR2 from the germline V gene are SGDLS and YYNGEE. Trimming shortened V by 0 bases and J by 3 bases, and 10 bases separated the two germline ends. CDR3 length: 15 amino acids. CDR3 amino acids: CASSVARAPNQPQHF. The CDR3 nucleotides are TGTGCCAGCAGCGTAGCTAGGGCACCCAATCAGCCCCAGCATTTT.

The chain has TRBV4-1 and TRBJ2-5, with 11 bases lining up with TRBD1. The J segment lost 3 bases and the V segment lost 5 bases, leaving 2 bases of the junction unmatched. The CDR3 spans 14 residues. CDR1 MGHRA and CDR2 YSYEKL come from the germline V gene. CDR3 region: CASSSGQGEETQYF. Written as DNA, the CDR3 is TGCGCCAGCAGCTCGGGACAGGGGGAAGAGACCCAGTACTTC.

The V call is TRBV10-3, the J call TRBJ1-1; 7 bases line up with TRBD1. Trimming took 8 bases from V and 7 from J; bases not matched to a gene: 10. Per germline, CDR1 ENHRY and CDR2 SYGVKD. This CDR3 is built from 13 residues. CDR3 bases: TGTGCCATCCGAGGGGCCAGGGACAGTGAAGCTTTCTTT. Translating it yields CAIRGARDSEAFF.

This clone is a singleton in its sample. V usage is TRBV7-7 and J usage is TRBJ2-1, with 9 bases fitting TRBD2. The CDR3 has 15 amino acids. Per germline, CDR1 SSHAT and CDR2 FNYEAQ (reference sequence). J gave up 4 bases and V 2 bases, and 3 bases lay outside the gene matches. The CDR3 loop reads CASSLSLAGYNEQFF. The CDR3 coding sequence is TGTGCCAGCAGCTTAAGCCTAGCGGGGTACAATGAGCAGTTCTTC.

The V gene is TRBV6-5, the J gene TRBJ2-7, with a weak D call TRBD2 (5 bases). The CDR3 covers 13 residues. Germline V gene sequence: CDR1 MNHEY, CDR2 SVGAGI. V was cut by 8 bases and J by 0 bases, with 11 bases left in between. DNA for the CDR3: TGTGCCAGCGAGGCGGGCCTCTCCTACGAGCAGTACTTC. Translated: CASEAGLSYEQYF.

The rearrangement uses TRBV19 and TRBJ1-1; TRBD1 matches at 7 bases. The CDR3 contains 14 residues. Germline values: CDR1 LNHDA, CDR2 SQIVND (reference sequence). V was pared by 7 bases and J by 4 bases, with 9 bases of the junction left unmatched. The DNA for the CDR3 is TGTGCCAGTAATCTAGGGGGCAGGGGCACTGAAGCTTTCTTT. Protein sequence: CASNLGGRGTEAFF.

The chain links TRBV4-3 to TRBJ1-2; a possible D gene is TRBD1 (6 bases). The CDR3 consists of 16 residues. Trimming removed 0 bases at V and 4 bases at J, with 15 bases between. The germline gives CDR1 LGHNA, CDR2 YSLEER. The CDR3 nucleotides are TGCGCCAGCAGCCAAGAACTGCTGCGGGGGCCCTATGGCTACACCTTC. This translates into CASSQELLRGPYGYTF.

The rearrangement joins TRBV6-2 or TRBV6-3 to TRBJ1-4; TRBD1 is a possible D gene (6 bases). The CDR3 loop spans 14 amino acids. V was cut by 6 bases and J by 4 bases, with 12 bases left in between. Looked up from germline, CDR1 is MNHEY and CDR2 is SVGEGT. CDR3 nucleotide sequence: TGTGCCAGCAGCATTCAGGGGCATAATGAAAAACTGTTTTTT. It specifies CASSIQGHNEKLFF.

The CDR3 here is CASSLFPEHNTEAFF. The DNA of the CDR3 is TGTGCCAGCAGCTTGTTCCCAGAGCATAACACTGAAGCTTTCTTT. This chain connects TRBV5-4 to TRBJ1-1; D is unclear. V lost 1 base, J lost 2 bases, and 12 bases lay in between. This CDR3 region has 15 residues. Germline V lookup: CDR1 SGHNT, CDR2 YYREEE (reference sequence).

CDR3 amino acids: CASSQIGSAASGYTF. The CDR3 nucleotides are TGCGCCAGCAGCCAGATAGGATCAGCGGCTAGTGGCTACACCTTC. The chain combines TRBV4-1 with TRBJ1-2; D not certain. CDR1 and CDR2 (germline): MGHRA, YSYEKL. The CDR3 runs to 15 residues. V was shortened by 3 bases and J by 7 bases, with 18 bases between the two germline ends.